A single sample gave rise to the 20 T cell receptor beta chains below, sequenced in a study of metastatic and nonmetastatic thyroid tumors. TCRdb re-processed the PCR reads through MiXCR. This repertoire shows around 64,000 clones, approximately 4.1% found once; its top ten account for around 22%. Thyroid surgery took place with no prior treatment in any patient. The sequenced sample was blood. These TCRs come from a female donor with papillary thyroid cancer or a benign thyroid nodule (not recorded which). Some clones in this sample may be carry-over from other donors' samples.

As concerns this clone: At one end the junction does not follow the germline gene, possibly because of a read error. This chain links TRBV25-1 with TRBJ2-2; tentatively, D is TRBD2 (5 bases). The CDR3 extends over 14 amino acids. Looked up from germline, CDR1 is MGHDK and CDR2 is SYGVNS. CDR3 DNA: TGTGCCAGCAGTGACTCACAGAACACCGGGGAGCTGGTTTTT. Its translation: CASSDSQNTGELVF. The full variable domain, its missing parts supplied by reference TRBV25-1 and TRBJ2-2, is EADIYQTPRYLVIGTGKKITLECSQTMGHDKMYWYQQDPGMELHLIHYSYGVNSTEKGDLSSESTVSRIRTEHFPLTLESARPSHTSQYLCASSDSQNTGELVFGEGSRLTVL.

Only one count was recorded for this clone. This chain connects TRBV6-5 to TRBJ2-7, with a tentative D call TRBD1 (6 bases). This CDR3 has 15 amino acids. Per germline, CDR1 MNHEY and CDR2 SVGAGI. With 0 bases removed from V and 3 bases from J, the gap between germline ends came to 12 bases. Here the CDR3 reads CASSYSGTWDYEQYF. The CDR3, as DNA: TGTGCCAGCAGTTACTCGGGGACATGGGACTACGAGCAGTACTTC.

As regards this clone: A much larger clone lies a single base off, so this may be a read error. CDR3 protein: CASACAASTDTQYF. The DNA for the CDR3 is TGTGCCAGCGCTTGCGCCGCTAGCACAGATACGCAGTATTTT. J is TRBJ2-3 and V is TRBV2; no clear D gene. CDR1 and CDR2 (germline): SNHLY, FYNNEI. Trimming removed 8 bases at V and 0 bases at J, with 12 bases between. The CDR3 is 14 residues long.

This clone was picked up many times. Other DNA variants within this sample encode the same CDR3. This chain uses TRBV7-3 with TRBJ2-5; tentatively, D is TRBD2 (6 bases). In germline, CDR1 is SGHTA, CDR2 FQGTGA. The CDR3 totals 13 residues. Trimming pared 5 bases from V and 5 bases from J, leaving 12 bases between. The CDR3 bases are TGTGCCAGCAGCAATAGCGGAAAGGAGACCCAGTACTTC. This translates into CASSNSGKETQYF.

The rearrangement links TRBV6-2 or TRBV6-3 to TRBJ1-2, with TRBD1 as a possible D gene (5 bases). This CDR3 is 15 amino acids long. V lost 5 bases, J lost 8 bases, and 21 bases lay in between. From germline, CDR1 is MNHEY and CDR2 SVGEGT. CDR3 region: CASSHYPGLVSGYTF. In DNA, the CDR3 is TGTGCCAGCAGTCACTACCCGGGACTGGTGTCGGGCTACACCTTC.

Judged by abundance, this clone is medium-sized. CDR3 amino acids: CASTARGNQYEQYF. CDR3 in DNA: TGTGCCAGTACTGCTCGGGGGAATCAGTACGAGCAGTACTTC. V gene TRBV19 combines with J gene TRBJ2-7; TRBD2 is a possible D gene (6 bases). The V and J ends lost 7 bases and 4 bases respectively, with 17 bases between them. The CDR3 loop spans 14 amino acids. Per the germline V gene, CDR1 is LNHDA and CDR2 is SQIVND (reference sequence).

This clone was detected many times. The V and J genes are TRBV3-1 and TRBJ1-5; no firm D call. CDR1 and CDR2 from the germline V gene are LGHDT and YNNKEL (reference sequence). This CDR3 spans 16 amino acids. V was clipped by 8 bases and J by 0 bases, with 17 bases between them. The CDR3, as DNA: TGTGCCAGCTCCAAAGCGAGCGGGGTTAGCAATCAGCCCCAGCATTTT. Encoded protein: CASSKASGVSNQPQHF.

This clone was seen repeatedly, ten times or more. The chain recombines TRBV19 with TRBJ1-6; 8 bases align to TRBD1. The CDR3 sequence is 14 residues long. Germline V gene data show CDR1 as LNHDA and CDR2 as SQIVND (reference sequence). Losses at the gene ends were 6 bases for V and 5 bases for J; bases not matched to a gene: 3. This chain's CDR3 is CASSHRGDNSPLHF. In nucleotides, the CDR3 is TGTGCCAGTAGCCACAGGGGGGATAATTCACCCCTCCACTTT.

This clone has a count of ten or more. This chain connects TRBV5-1 to TRBJ1-5; D is undetermined. V was clipped by 1 base and J by 1 base, with 12 bases between them. CDR1 is SGHRS, CDR2 YFSETQ, per germline. This CDR3 region has 16 residues. CDR3 loop: CASSLFPSESNQPQHF. CDR3 nucleotide sequence: TGCGCCAGCAGCTTGTTCCCCTCCGAGAGCAATCAGCCCCAGCATTTT.

This clone was counted ten times or more. The CDR3 sequence: CSARPLGSGRGGEETQYF. The CDR3 DNA is TGCAGTGCTAGACCACTAGGTAGCGGGAGGGGAGGGGAAGAGACCCAGTACTTC. The chain recombines TRBV20-1 with TRBJ2-5; TRBD2 aligns across 11 bases. Germline CDR1 is DFQATT and CDR2 is SNEGSKA (reference sequence). The CDR3 runs to 18 residues. J was trimmed by 3 bases and V by 2 bases; bases with no gene match: 14.

With respect to this clone: Relative to the germline gene, one junction end is altered; a read error may explain this. This chain uses TRBV6-1 with TRBJ2-2; the D call may be TRBD1 or TRBD2 (6 bases each). The length of the CDR3 is 17 residues. Looked up from germline, CDR1 is MNHNS and CDR2 is SASEGT. The CDR3 DNA follows: TGTGCCAGCAGAGCACCACTGAGGGGGGCGCCCACCGTGGAGCTGTTTTTT. It is translated as CASRAPLRGAPTVELFF.

This clone was seen many times. J is TRBJ2-7 and V is TRBV27; D is unclear. The CDR3 is 13 amino acids. Per the germline V gene, CDR1 is MNHEY and CDR2 is SMNVEV (reference sequence). V was shortened by 2 bases and J by 6 bases, with 11 bases between the two germline ends. The CDR3 nucleotides are TGTGCCAGCAGTTTAAGTTCTGGGGTCGAGCAGTACTTC. Protein: CASSLSSGVEQYF.

As to this clone: This sample includes further DNA sequences coding for the same CDR3. The chain uses TRBV7-2 and TRBJ2-5; D is perhaps TRBD2 (5 bases). CDR3 size: 14 residues. Germline V CDR1 and CDR2: SGHTA, FQGNSA. The V gene lost 5 bases and the J gene lost 1 base, with 11 bases spanning the gap. This CDR3 reads CASSKPSGQETQYF. The CDR3 DNA sequence: TGTGCCAGCAGCAAACCGAGCGGCCAAGAGACCCAGTACTTC.

This clone was recorded at least ten times. The rearrangement links TRBV20-1 to TRBJ2-2, with 7 bases matching TRBD2. The CDR3 runs to 15 residues. Germline V lookup: CDR1 DFQATT, CDR2 SNEGSKA (reference sequence). The V gene end was trimmed by 4 bases and the J gene end by 5 bases; junction bases not matched to a gene: 10. The CDR3, as DNA: TGCAGTGCTAACCCGACTAGCCGGGAGACCGGGGAGCTGTTTTTT. It specifies CSANPTSRETGELFF.

The chain uses TRBV6-9 and TRBJ2-2, with D maybe TRBD1 (6 bases). The germline V gene encodes CDR1 MNHGY and CDR2 SVAAGI. Trimming stripped 3 bases from V and 6 bases from J, with 14 bases between. The CDR3 consists of 15 residues. The DNA of the CDR3 is TGTGCCAGCAGTTACGGCTGGGGGCAAGCCGGGGAGCTGTTTTTT. It specifies CASSYGWGQAGELFF.

V and J are TRBV11-2 and TRBJ1-1, with a possible D match to TRBD1 (6 bases). In germline, CDR1 is SGHAT, CDR2 FQNNGV. The CDR3 loop spans 15 amino acids. V was trimmed by 1 base and J by 4 bases, leaving 13 bases between them. The CDR3 DNA follows: TGTGCCAGCAGCTTAGCCGGAGGGGGTCCCACTGAAGCTTTCTTT. This sequence encodes CASSLAGGGPTEAFF.

V is TRBV11-2 and J is TRBJ2-5; 8 bases line up with TRBD2. This CDR3 comprises 16 residues. V lost 2 bases, J lost 8 bases, and 13 bases stayed unmatched. CDR1 SGHAT and CDR2 FQNNGV come from the germline V gene. The CDR3 reads CASSLYGGAAGDTQYF. The CDR3 nucleotides read TGTGCCAGCAGCTTATATGGTGGGGCAGCGGGGGATACCCAGTACTTC.

This clone has at least ten counts. The rearrangement uses TRBV7-9 and TRBJ2-3; D perhaps matches TRBD2 (6 bases). Germline V gene data show CDR1 as SEHNR and CDR2 as FQNEAQ (reference sequence). V shed 5 bases and J shed 4 bases, with 22 bases lying between them. The length of the CDR3 is 17 residues. The CDR3 nucleotides are TGTGCCAGCAGCCCAGCGCCGACTAGTTTGAGTGCAGATACGCAGTATTTT. Amino acid sequence: CASSPAPTSLSADTQYF.

The chain recombines TRBV18 with TRBJ1-2; D possibly corresponds to TRBD1 (6 bases). From germline, CDR1 is KGHSH and CDR2 LQKENI. V gave up 3 bases and J gave up 4 bases, with 21 bases separating them. The length of the CDR3 is 17 residues. The chain's CDR3 is CASSPYGRDTRGYGYTF. The CDR3 DNA reads TGTGCCAGCTCACCTTATGGGAGGGACACCCGGGGCTATGGCTACACCTTC.

This clone was seen repeatedly, ten times or more. The V gene is TRBV7-2, the J gene TRBJ2-1, with TRBD2 matching 7 bases. CDR1 and CDR2 from the germline V gene are SGHTA and FQGNSA. The J segment lost 8 bases and the V segment lost 1 base, leaving 8 bases of the junction unmatched. This CDR3 contains 15 residues. The CDR3 loop is CASSLEGGSWYEQFF. Written as DNA, the CDR3 is TGTGCCAGCAGCTTAGAAGGCGGGAGTTGGTATGAGCAGTTCTTC.